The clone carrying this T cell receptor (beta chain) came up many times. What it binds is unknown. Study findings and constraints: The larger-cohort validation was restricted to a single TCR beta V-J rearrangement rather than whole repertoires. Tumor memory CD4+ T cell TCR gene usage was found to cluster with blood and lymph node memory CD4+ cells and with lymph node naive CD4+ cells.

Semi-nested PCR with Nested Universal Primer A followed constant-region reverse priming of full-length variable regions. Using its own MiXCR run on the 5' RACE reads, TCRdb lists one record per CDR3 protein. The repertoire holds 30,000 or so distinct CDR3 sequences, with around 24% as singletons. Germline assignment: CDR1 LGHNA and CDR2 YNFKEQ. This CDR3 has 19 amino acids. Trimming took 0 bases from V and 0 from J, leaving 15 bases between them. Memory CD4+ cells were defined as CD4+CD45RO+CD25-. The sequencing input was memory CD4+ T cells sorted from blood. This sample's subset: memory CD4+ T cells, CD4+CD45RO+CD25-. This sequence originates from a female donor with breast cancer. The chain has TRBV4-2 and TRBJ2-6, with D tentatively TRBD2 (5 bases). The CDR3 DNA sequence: TGTGCCAGCAGCCAAGACTGGACTTCGACCGTCTCTGGGGCCAACGTCCTGACTTTC. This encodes CASSQDWTSTVSGANVLTF.